Each of the 5 T cell receptor beta chains below was sequenced from the same sample in a study of blood T cell repertoires in COVID-19. Only in-frame clones appear in the TCRdb table, and some are missing; sequencing was by immunoSEQ multiplex PCR. The table records about 370,000 clones, 85% to 90% of them present only once. Sequencing input: PBMCs or T cells enriched from blood (not recorded which). These receptors were obtained from a man younger than 35 who had recovered from COVID-19.

The J gene is TRBJ1-2, the V gene TRBV5-6; maybe TRBD1 (5 bases). V gave up 5 bases and J gave up 8 bases, with 16 bases separating them. This CDR3 is 13 amino acids long. The germline CDR1 and CDR2 sequences are SGHDT and YYEEEE. The CDR3 DNA follows: TGTGCCAGCAGGCTGGTAGGGGCAGAGGGCTACACCTTC. Encoded protein: CASRLVGAEGYTF.

The V gene is TRBV3-1 (or the pseudogene TRBV3-2), the J gene TRBJ1-5; TRBD1 might be the D (5 bases). V lost 4 bases and J lost 2, with 15 bases in between. Per germline, CDR1 LGHDT and CDR2 YNNKEL (reference sequence). The CDR3 is 16 residues long. The CDR3 spells CASSPFGGRGNQPQHF. The CDR3 DNA is TGTGCCAGCAGCCCCTTCGGGGGTAGGGGCAATCAGCCCCAGCATTTT.

V gene TRBV9 combines with J gene TRBJ2-7; 7 bases align to TRBD2. This CDR3 comprises 15 residues. CDR1 and CDR2 from the germline V gene are SGDLS and YYNGEE. With 3 bases clipped from V and 0 bases from J, the junction kept 6 bases outside the gene matches. The CDR3 loop is CASSDGEGGSYEQYF. CDR3 nucleotide sequence: TGTGCCAGCAGCGACGGGGAGGGAGGCTCCTACGAGCAGTACTTC.

V is TRBV27 and J is TRBJ1-1; 7 nucleotides agree with TRBD1. CDR1 MNHEY and CDR2 SMNVEV come from the germline V gene (reference sequence). The CDR3 spans 14 residues. The V and J ends lost 3 bases and 1 base, in that order; junction bases with no gene match: 2. In DNA, the CDR3 is TGTGCCAGCAGTTTCGGGACAGCGAACACTGAAGCTTTCTTT. Translation gives CASSFGTANTEAFF.

The CDR3 nucleotides are TGCGCCAGCAGCTTAGACTCAGATACGCAGTATTTT. As protein: CASSLDSDTQYF. The chain is built from TRBV5-1 and TRBJ2-3, with D uncertain. CDR3 length: 12 residues. In germline, CDR1 is SGHRS, CDR2 YFSETQ. V lost 2 bases, J lost 4 bases, and 5 bases lay in between.